The sequence of this T cell receptor (beta chain) was determined in a study of a mutant IDH1 vaccine in newly diagnosed glioma. The overall study: Vaccination was launched 4-6 weeks after radiotherapy alone, or with temozolomide cycles.

TCRdb's table, derived via immunoSEQ multiplex PCR, lists solely in-frame clones and lacks some. The table has around 100,000 clones, 90% seen once. Time point: week 11, during vaccination. Doses consisted of 300 ug of mutant IDH1 20-mer peptide each, paired with topical imiquimod. This clone was recorded only once. Its specificity is not known. Points from the study as a whole: Seemingly, top peripheral T cell clonotype changes bore no relation to pseudoprogression.

V dropped 6 bases and J dropped 3 bases, with 15 bases sitting between them. Looked up from germline, CDR1 is LNHDA and CDR2 is SQIVND (reference sequence). CDR3 length: 15 amino acids. The V gene is TRBV19, the J gene TRBJ2-4; maybe TRBD1 (5 bases). The source was PBMCs, collected from a glioma patient whose treatment included an IDH1 peptide vaccine. The TCR was taken from a woman aged 50 to 60 with glioma. The CDR3 sequence: CASSPQGFGKNIQYF. CDR3 sequence (DNA): TGTGCCAGTAGCCCCCAGGGTTTTGGCAAAAACATTCAGTACTTC. The entire variable domain, with the rest obtained from reference TRBV19 and TRBJ2-4, is as follows: DGGITQSPKYLFRKEGQNVTLSCEQNLNHDAMYWYRQDPGQGLRLIYYSQIVNDFQKGDIAEGYSVSREKKESFPLTVTSAQKNPTAFYLCASSPQGFGKNIQYFGAGTRLSVL.